This T cell receptor beta chain came from a study of shared T cell receptors in the human thymus listed by TCRdb under 2021. For the wider study: The study examined how the human thymus generates shared, self-reactive T-cell receptor alpha chains.

As for this clone: What this receptor recognizes is not known. No much larger clone exists at a distance of one base, and base qualities are not known.

The germline V gene supplies CDR1 MNHNS and CDR2 SASEGT. Deletion took 4 bases off V and 2 bases off J, with a span of 10 bases between the germline ends. Measured from the cysteine to the phenylalanine, the CDR3 is 14 residues long. Of the read, only the CDR3 DNA is kept; its 42 bases are in frame from base 1. The library was generated by the immunoSEQ multiplex PCR assay. Not all clones reach the TCRdb copy of this immuneACCESS table, which keeps in-frame sequences only. Checked studies attribute under half of the gap to unresolved V genes and leave the rest unexplained. The sample table lists hundreds of thousands of clones, about 89% of them with a count of one. The leading ten clones occupy 0.0094% of the sample. The data were also submitted as part of a second study, on human thymus T cells. Looking at the second paper: Immunologically healthy infants undergoing open corrective cardiac surgery for congenital heart defects in Finland were used as donors. The thymus tissue came from surgical resects taken out during corrective cardiac surgery. Biased V and J gene segment usage appeared to be present in both thymic and peripheral blood repertoires. The related research found that thymic TCR repertoires overlapped highly between unrelated individuals. The study characterized TCR alpha and beta repertoires from fewer than 10 infant thymus samples and a few related peripheral blood samples. Donor ages ranged from roughly 6 to 244 days, and the cohort comprised more than 5 male and two female infants. Thymocytes were released mechanically from tissue and stored at -70 °C as pellets of 10-30 million cells. Genomic DNA was extracted from frozen cell pellets with a QIAsymphony instrument. Using the immunoSEQ multiplex PCR assay, the TCRB and TCRAD loci were amplified from a standardized quantity of quality-controlled genomic DNA. The amplicons covered the V(D)J region and were long enough to include the CDR3 and to identify the V and J genes. Through the commercial immunoSEQ service, the amplicons were sequenced on an Illumina platform. Corrections for primer bias and sequencing errors followed previously described methods, while TCRAD and TCRB definitions were based on the IMGT database. immunoSEQ Analyzer 3.0 and VDJTools were used for repertoire analysis, which covered basic statistics, V/J segment usage, diversity estimates, rarefaction and pairwise overlap. To estimate diversity, the Chao1, ChaoE, Efron-Thisted, Shannon and inverse Simpson indices were applied, and diversity was also estimated on datasets down-sampled to the smallest sample. Repertoire overlap used strict matching of CDR3 nucleotide sequence, V gene and J gene, with Jaccard-based multidimensional scaling clustering. Thymus samples yielded on average around 800,000 unique TCRB clonotypes, compared with around 84,000 from blood samples.

The specimen sequenced was thymocytes. The rearrangement joined TRBV6-1 to TRBJ2-3; the D segment could be TRBD1, given 5 matching bases. This sequence originates from a boy under two years old with a congenital heart defect. Donor details come from another sample of the same person, matched by shared clones. The CDR3 region reads CASSADNLTDTQYF. At the DNA level, the sequence is TGTGCCAGCAGTGCGGACAACCTCACAGATACGCAGTATTTT.